The 7 T cell receptor beta chains in this list originate from one sample, sequenced in a study of blood T cells in healthy people across ages. Primers used in a second PCR of roughly 6 to 11 cycles were a sample-barcoded 5' primer and a J-beta primer mix. TCRdb used MiXCR to reprocess the 5' RACE reads, holding one entry per CDR3 protein. The repertoire consists of about 670,000 distinct CDR3 sequences, with over 40% occurring once and the leading ten covering approximately 12%. Sample: blood. The source of these receptors is an elderly woman in good health.

This clonotype has at least ten counts. The rearrangement links TRBV20-1 to TRBJ2-7, with TRBD2 matching over 8 bases. The CDR3 has 13 amino acids. V gave up 6 bases and J gave up 6 bases; unmatched junction bases: 10. In germline, CDR1 is DFQATT, CDR2 SNEGSKA (reference sequence). The CDR3 region has the DNA TGCAGTGCCGGGACTAGTTCTTATAGCGAGCAGTACTTC. This gives the protein CSAGTSSYSEQYF.

The chain combines TRBV6-6 with TRBJ2-7; D is possibly TRBD2 (6 bases). This CDR3 region has 14 residues. Between the trimmed V and J ends, which lost 0 bases and 6 bases, there was a span of 12 bases. Germline CDR1 reads MNHNY; CDR2 reads SVGAGI (reference sequence). CDR3 in DNA: TGTGCCAGCAGTTACTCGAAGACTAGTGGCGAGCAGTACTTC. Protein: CASSYSKTSGEQYF.

This clonotype was observed many times. The chain uses TRBV15 and TRBJ2-1; no reliable D call. The CDR3 loop spans 12 amino acids. V lost 0 bases to trimming and J lost 8 bases, with 5 bases between them. Germline lookup yields CDR1 LNHNV and CDR2 YYDKDF (reference sequence). The CDR3 protein is CATSRDKYEQFF. CDR3 bases: TGTGCCACCAGCAGAGATAAGTATGAGCAGTTCTTC.

The chain is built from TRBV5-6 and TRBJ2-1; D is ambiguous. Germline CDR1 reads SGHDT; CDR2 reads YYEEEE. There are 17 residues in the CDR3. V was cut by 2 bases and J by 6 bases, with 21 bases left in between. The CDR3 region is CASSFLDGTLKGNEQFF. The CDR3 nucleotides read TGTGCCAGCAGCTTTTTGGACGGAACACTCAAGGGCAATGAGCAGTTCTTC.

The chain combines TRBV20-1 with TRBJ1-2, with D uncertain. Germline V gene sequence: CDR1 DFQATT, CDR2 SNEGSKA (reference sequence). The CDR3 sequence is 14 residues long. V was pared by 5 bases and J by 1 base, with 14 bases between. The CDR3 sequence is CSAFPREHNYGYTF. DNA of the CDR3: TGCAGTGCTTTCCCCCGGGAACATAACTATGGCTACACCTTC.

The V gene is TRBV27, the J gene TRBJ1-2; a possible D gene is TRBD1 (5 bases). Trimming stripped 5 bases from V and 4 bases from J, with 14 bases between. The germline gives CDR1 MNHEY, CDR2 SMNVEV (reference sequence). The CDR3 covers 14 residues. For the CDR3, the DNA is TGTGCCAGCAGTAGAGGGGTGAGGAGCTATGGCTACACCTTC. Protein product: CASSRGVRSYGYTF.

J is TRBJ1-5 and V is TRBV20-1, with 7 positions matching TRBD1. V gave up 4 bases and J gave up 2 bases; unmatched junction bases: 14. This CDR3 contains 17 residues. The germline gives CDR1 DFQATT, CDR2 SNEGSKA (reference sequence). CDR3 loop: CSATTGQFLIGNQPQHF. The DNA for the CDR3 is TGCAGTGCTACCACGGGACAGTTTTTAATCGGCAATCAGCCCCAGCATTTT.